This T cell receptor beta chain was recorded in a study of identical twins. In TCRdb, the 5' RACE reads were re-called with MiXCR into one record per CDR3 protein. This sample has some 900,000 distinct CDR3 sequences, with 12% found just once. Germline V gene data show CDR1 as DFQATT and CDR2 as SNEGSKA (reference sequence). V lost 0 bases and J 2 bases, leaving 8 bases between the germline ends. The CDR3 contains 13 residues. A few counts support this clonotype. These records were also assigned to another study, of yellow fever vaccine responses in identical twins.

The rearrangement uses TRBV20-1 and TRBJ2-7; D remains ambiguous. Sequenced input: PBMCs. This sequence was found in a woman aged 18 to 35 in good health. CDR3 nucleotides: TGCAGTGCTAGAGAACCTGATACCTACGAGCAGTACTTC. Amino acid sequence: CSAREPDTYEQYF.